The clone carrying this TCR beta chain was counted between two and nine times. From the 5' RACE reads, TCRdb called clonotypes with MiXCR, one entry per CDR3 protein. The sample includes about 730,000 distinct CDR3 sequences, around 21% seen only once; the top ten take about 4.5%. This CDR3 spans 15 amino acids. Germline V CDR1 and CDR2: MNHNS, SASEGT. Trimming cost V 6 bases and J 10 bases, with 22 bases left between them. These data are taken from a study of identical twins. The sample was also linked to a second study, of T cells expressing NK-cell markers.

The chain has TRBV6-1 and TRBJ2-1; D is uncertain. Sequencing input: PBMCs. This sequence originates from a young woman in good health. The CDR3 protein is CASRKGIDNAREQFF. CDR3 sequence (DNA): TGTGCCAGCAGAAAGGGAATCGACAACGCAAGGGAGCAGTTCTTC.